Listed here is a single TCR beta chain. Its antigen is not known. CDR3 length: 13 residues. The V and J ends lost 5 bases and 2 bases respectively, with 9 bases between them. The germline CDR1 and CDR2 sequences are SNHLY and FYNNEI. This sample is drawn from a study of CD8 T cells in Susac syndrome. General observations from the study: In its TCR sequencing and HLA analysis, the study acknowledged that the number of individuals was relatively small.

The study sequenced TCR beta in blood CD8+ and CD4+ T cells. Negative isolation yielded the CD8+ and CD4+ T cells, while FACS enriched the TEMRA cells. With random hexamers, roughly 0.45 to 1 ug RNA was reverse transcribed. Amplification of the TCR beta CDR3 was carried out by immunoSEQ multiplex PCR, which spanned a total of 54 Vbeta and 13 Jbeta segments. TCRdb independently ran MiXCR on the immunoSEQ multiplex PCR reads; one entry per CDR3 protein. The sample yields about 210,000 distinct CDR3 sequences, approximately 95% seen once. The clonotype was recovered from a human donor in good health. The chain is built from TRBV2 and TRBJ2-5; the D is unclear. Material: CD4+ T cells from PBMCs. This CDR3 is CASSRDRQETQYF. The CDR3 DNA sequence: TGTGCCAGCAGTCGAGACCGACAAGAGACCCAGTACTTC.